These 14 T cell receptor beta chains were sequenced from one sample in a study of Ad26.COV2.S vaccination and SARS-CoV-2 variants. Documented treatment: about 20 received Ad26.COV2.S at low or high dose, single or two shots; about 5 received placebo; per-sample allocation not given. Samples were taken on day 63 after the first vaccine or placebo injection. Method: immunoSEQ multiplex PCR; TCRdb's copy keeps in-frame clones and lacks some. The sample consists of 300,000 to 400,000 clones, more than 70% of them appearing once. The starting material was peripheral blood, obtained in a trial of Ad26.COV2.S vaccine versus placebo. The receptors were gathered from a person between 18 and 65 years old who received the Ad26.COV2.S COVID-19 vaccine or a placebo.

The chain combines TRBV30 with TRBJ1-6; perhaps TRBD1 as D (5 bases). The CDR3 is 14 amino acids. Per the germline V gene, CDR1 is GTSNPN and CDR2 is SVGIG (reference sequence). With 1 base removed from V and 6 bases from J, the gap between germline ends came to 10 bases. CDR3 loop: CAWSETVINSPLHF. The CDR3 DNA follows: TGTGCCTGGAGTGAGACAGTTATTAATTCACCCCTCCACTTT.

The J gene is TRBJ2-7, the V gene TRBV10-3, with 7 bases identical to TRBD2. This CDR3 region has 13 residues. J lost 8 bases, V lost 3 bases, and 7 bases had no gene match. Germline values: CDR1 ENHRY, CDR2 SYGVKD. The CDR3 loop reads CAISEAAGMQQYF. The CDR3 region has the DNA TGTGCCATCAGTGAAGCAGCGGGGATGCAGCAGTACTTC.

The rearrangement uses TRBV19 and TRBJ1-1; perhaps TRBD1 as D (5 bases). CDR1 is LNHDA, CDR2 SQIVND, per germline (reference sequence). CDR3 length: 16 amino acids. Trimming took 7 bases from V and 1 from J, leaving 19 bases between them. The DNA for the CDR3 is TGTGCCAGTACCCACCAACGGACACTTTCGAACACTGAAGCTTTCTTT. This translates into CASTHQRTLSNTEAFF.

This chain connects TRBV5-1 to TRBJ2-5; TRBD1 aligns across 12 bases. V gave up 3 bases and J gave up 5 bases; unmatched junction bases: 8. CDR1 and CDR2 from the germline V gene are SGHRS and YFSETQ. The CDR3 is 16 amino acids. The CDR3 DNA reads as TGCGCCAGCAGCTATTCCGGGACAGGGGGCAGGGAGACCCAGTACTTC. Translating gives CASSYSGTGGRETQYF.

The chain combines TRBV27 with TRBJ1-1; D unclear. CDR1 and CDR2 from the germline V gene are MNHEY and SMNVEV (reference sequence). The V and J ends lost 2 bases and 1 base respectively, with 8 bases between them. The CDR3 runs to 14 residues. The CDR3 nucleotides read TGTGCCAGCAGTTTAGTTGGTGGGAACACTGAAGCTTTCTTT. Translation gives CASSLVGGNTEAFF.

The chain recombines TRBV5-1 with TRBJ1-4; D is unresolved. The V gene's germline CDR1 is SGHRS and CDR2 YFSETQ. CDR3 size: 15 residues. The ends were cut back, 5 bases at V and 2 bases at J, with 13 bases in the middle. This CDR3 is CASRPRLATNEKLFF. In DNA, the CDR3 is TGCGCCAGCAGGCCGAGGTTAGCGACTAATGAAAAACTGTTTTTT.

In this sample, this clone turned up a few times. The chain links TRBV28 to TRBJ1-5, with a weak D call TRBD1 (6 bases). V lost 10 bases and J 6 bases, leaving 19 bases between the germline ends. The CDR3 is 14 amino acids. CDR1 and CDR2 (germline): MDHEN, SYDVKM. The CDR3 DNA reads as TGTGCCATAGGTAGGGGGGCGCAAGGTCAGCCCCAGCATTTT. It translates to CAIGRGAQGQPQHF.

The CDR3 region is CASRGRVHDGELFF. In nucleotides, the CDR3 is TGTGCCAGCAGGGGCCGGGTTCATGACGGGGAGCTGTTTTTT. The chain joins TRBV7-2 to TRBJ2-2; unclear D gene. Germline CDR1 SGHTA, CDR2 FQGNSA. The CDR3 totals 14 residues. Trimming left V 6 bases short and J 7 bases short, with 15 bases between. The whole variable domain, filled in from reference TRBV7-2 and TRBJ2-2, reads GAGVSQSPSNKVTEKGKDVELRCDPISGHTALYWYRQSLGQGLEFLIYFQGNSAPDKSGLPSDRFSAERTGGSVSTLTIQRTQQEDSAVYLCASRGRVHDGELFFGEGSRLTVL.

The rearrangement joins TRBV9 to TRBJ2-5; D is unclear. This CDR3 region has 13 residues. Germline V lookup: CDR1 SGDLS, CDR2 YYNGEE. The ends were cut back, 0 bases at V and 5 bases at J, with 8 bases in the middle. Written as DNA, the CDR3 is TGTGCCAGCAGCGTAGGGGTGGGGGAGACCCAGTACTTC. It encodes CASSVGVGETQYF.

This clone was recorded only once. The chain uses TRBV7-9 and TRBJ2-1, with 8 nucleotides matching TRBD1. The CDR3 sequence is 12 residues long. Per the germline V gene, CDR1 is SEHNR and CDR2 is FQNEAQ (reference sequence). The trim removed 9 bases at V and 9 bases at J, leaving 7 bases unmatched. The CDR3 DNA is TGTGCCAGTCAGACAGGGGTAGGTGAGCAGTTCTTC. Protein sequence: CASQTGVGEQFF.

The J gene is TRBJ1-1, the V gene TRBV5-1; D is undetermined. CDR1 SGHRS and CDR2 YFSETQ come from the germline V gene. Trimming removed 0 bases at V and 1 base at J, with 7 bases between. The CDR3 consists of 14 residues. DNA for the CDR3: TGCGCCAGCAGCTTGGCCCCAGGGAACACTGAAGCTTTCTTT. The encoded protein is CASSLAPGNTEAFF.

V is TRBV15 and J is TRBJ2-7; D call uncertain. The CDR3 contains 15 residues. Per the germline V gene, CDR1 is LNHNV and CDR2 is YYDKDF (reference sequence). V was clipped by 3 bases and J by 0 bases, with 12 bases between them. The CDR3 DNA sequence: TGTGCCACCAGCAGGGCCCCGCCCTTCTCCTACGAGCAGTACTTC. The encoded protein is CATSRAPPFSYEQYF. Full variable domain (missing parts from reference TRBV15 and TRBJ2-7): DAMVIQNPRYQVTQFGKPVTLSCSQTLNHNVMYWYQQKSSQAPKLLFHYYDKDFNNEADTPDNFQSRRPNTSFCFLDIRSPGLGDTAMYLCATSRAPPFSYEQYFGPGTRLTVT.

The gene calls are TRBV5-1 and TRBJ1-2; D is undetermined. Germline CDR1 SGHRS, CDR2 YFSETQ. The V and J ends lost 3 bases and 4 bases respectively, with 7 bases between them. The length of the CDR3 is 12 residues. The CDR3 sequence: CASSSSSYGYTF. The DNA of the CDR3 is TGCGCCAGCAGCTCATCGAGCTATGGCTACACCTTC.

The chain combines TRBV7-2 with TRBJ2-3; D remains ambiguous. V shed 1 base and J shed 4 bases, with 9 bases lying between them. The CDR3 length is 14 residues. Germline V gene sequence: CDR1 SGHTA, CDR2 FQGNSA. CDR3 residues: CASSLESYPDTQYF. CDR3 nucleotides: TGTGCCAGCAGCTTAGAGTCGTATCCAGATACGCAGTATTTT.